Listed below are T cell receptor beta chains from one sample, sequenced in a study of T cell responses to AZD1222 COVID-19 vaccine. The protocol was immunoSEQ multiplex PCR, while the TCRdb copy is restricted to in-frame clones and leaves out a portion. The sample holds over 150,000 clones, 90% to 95% seen once. The sample here was peripheral blood, taken 28 days after the second AZD1222 dose. Every receptor here comes from an adult who received the AZD1222 COVID-19 vaccine. CDR3s include the opening cysteine and the closing phenylalanine or tryptophan. The order of the fields is CDR3 protein, V gene, D gene. D genes are given only for firm matches.

CDR3: CASRTGQPYNTGELFF; V: TRBV27; D: .
CDR3: CASSFRTAVDGTQYF; V: TRBV3-1/TRBV3-2; D: .
CDR3: CASSSLGTVGDTQYF; V: TRBV18; D: TRBD1
CDR3: CASSHSGTLTMTQFF; V: TRBV14; D: TRBD2
CDR3: CASSLGDISNQPQHF; V: TRBV7-9; D: .
CDR3: CASSEPRALPYTGELFF; V: TRBV28; D: .
CDR3: CASSPLAGGGNEQFF; V: TRBV18; D: TRBD2
CDR3: CAISEMVGGNEQFF; V: TRBV10-3; D: .
CDR3: CASSRRVGGAFF; V: TRBV28; D: .
CDR3: CASSESGSLYGYTF; V: TRBV6-1; D: .
CDR3: CAWSATGLYTGELFF; V: TRBV30; D: .
CDR3: CASSLQGAMETQYF; V: TRBV13; D: TRBD1
CDR3: CASSLIAGGHTDTQYF; V: TRBV13; D: TRBD2
CDR3: CASSPPVTGANYGYTF; V: TRBV18; D: TRBD1
CDR3: CASSYTPDGTGELFF; V: TRBV6-5; D: .
CDR3: CAISESTGRGDTQYF; V: TRBV10-3; D: .
CDR3: CSVGGTGNYEQYF; V: TRBV29-1; D: TRBD1
CDR3: CASSLGLQETQYF; V: TRBV11-3; D: .
CDR3: CASSLLAGITDTQYF; V: TRBV7-9; D: TRBD2
CDR3: CASSQGAGGNSPLHF; V: TRBV3-1/TRBV3-2; D: TRBD1
CDR3: CASSRNLYEGYTF; V: TRBV19; D: .
CDR3: CASSHSRDRASPLHF; V: TRBV3-1/TRBV3-2; D: TRBD1